The 8 T cell receptor beta chains presented below share a single source sample, sequenced in a study of T-cell reconstitution after alpha-beta-depleted transplantation in children. Unique molecular identifiers were used in preparing the TCRbeta library. TCRdb itself ran the PCR reads through MiXCR, one entry per CDR3 protein. The data hold around 700,000 distinct CDR3 sequences, with about 12% observed a single time. This material consisted of PBMCs, taken before TCRalphabeta/CD19-depleted stem cell transplant. The receptors originated from a girl aged 2 to 9 with congenital amegakaryocytic thrombocytopenia, due to receive a stem cell transplant.

This chain joins TRBV5-1 and TRBJ2-3, with D perhaps given as TRBD1 or TRBD2 (5 bases each). The ends were cut back, 3 bases at V and 11 bases at J, with 19 bases in the middle. CDR3 length equals 14 residues. Germline values: CDR1 SGHRS, CDR2 YFSETQ. In DNA, the CDR3 is TGCGCCAGCAGCTCCCGGGACGGCCTTGATGAGCAGTATTTT. Translated, it gives CASSSRDGLDEQYF.

In this sample, this clonotype turned up a few times. The chain is built from TRBV2 and TRBJ2-3; perhaps D is TRBD1 or TRBD2 (6 bases each). The CDR3 length is 15 residues. CDR1 and CDR2 from the germline V gene are SNHLY and FYNNEI. Trimming stripped 8 bases from V and 6 bases from J, with 21 bases between. The CDR3 nucleotides read TGTGCCAGCGTTTGGTCGGAGGGGGGCTGGGATACGCAGTATTTT. As protein: CASVWSEGGWDTQYF. Looking up the rest from reference TRBV2 and TRBJ2-3 gives the full variable domain: EPEVTQTPSHQVTQMGQEVILRCVPISNHLYFYWYRQILGQKVEFLVSFYNNEISEKSEIFDDQFSVERPDGSNFTLKIRSTKLEDSAMYFCASVWSEGGWDTQYFGPGTRLTVL.

The chain joins TRBV12-5 to TRBJ2-2; TRBD2 matches 7 bases. The CDR3 is made up of 18 amino acids. The germline V gene has CDR1 LGHNT and CDR2 FRNRAP. Trimming at V came to 2 bases and at J to 7 bases, leaving 16 bases not matched to a gene. CDR3 residues: CASGLTVGGDPVNGELFF. The CDR3 DNA sequence: TGTGCTAGTGGTTTGACAGTTGGGGGGGATCCCGTTAACGGGGAGCTGTTTTTT.

The rearrangement links TRBV7-8 to TRBJ1-5; D possibly corresponds to TRBD1 (5 bases). Trimming took 5 bases from V and 3 from J, leaving 17 bases between them. CDR1 is SGHVS and CDR2 is FQNEAQ in the germline V gene. The CDR3 extends over 16 amino acids. CDR3 sequence: CASSERDGGYNQPQHF. The CDR3 nucleotides are TGTGCCAGCAGCGAGCGGGACGGGGGTTACAATCAGCCCCAGCATTTT.

The chain recombines TRBV15 with TRBJ2-3; 7 positions match TRBD2. Looked up from germline, CDR1 is LNHNV and CDR2 is YYDKDF (reference sequence). J gave up 2 bases and V 5 bases, and 4 bases lay outside the gene matches. There are 14 residues in the CDR3. The CDR3 protein is CATSLAAHTDTQYF. DNA of the CDR3: TGTGCCACCAGCCTAGCGGCTCACACAGATACGCAGTATTTT.

The rearrangement links TRBV12-3 or TRBV12-4 to TRBJ2-7, with D perhaps assigned TRBD1 or TRBD2 (5 bases each). The V gene lost 5 bases and the J gene lost 5 bases, with 13 bases spanning the gap. The CDR3 is 13 amino acids. The CDR3 DNA follows: TGTGCCAGCAGTCCCCCGAGGGACGACGAGCAGTACTTC. Its translation is CASSPPRDDEQYF.

The sample holds a few counts of this clonotype. The chain carries TRBV10-2 and TRBJ2-5, with D perhaps TRBD1 (6 bases). CDR1 is WSHSY and CDR2 is SAAADI in the germline V gene. V lost 5 bases and J 5 bases, leaving 15 bases between the germline ends. The CDR3 is 14 amino acids. Here the CDR3 DNA reads TGCGCCAGCAGTCCTACAGGGCTGGTGGAGACCCAGTACTTC. It translates to CASSPTGLVETQYF.

The rearrangement joins TRBV12-3 or TRBV12-4 to TRBJ2-7, with 12 bases lining up with TRBD2. The CDR3 has 17 residues. V shed 1 base and J 3 bases; nucleotides not matched to a gene: 7. CDR3 nucleotide sequence: TGTGCCAGCAGTTTAGTCGGGACTAGCGGGTGGAACTACGAGCAGTACTTC. This translates into CASSLVGTSGWNYEQYF.